This record concerns one T cell receptor beta chain sequence. CDR1 and CDR2 (germline): SGHAT, FQDESV (reference sequence). V was pared by 5 bases and J by 2 bases, with 2 bases of the junction left unmatched. CDR3 length: 13 residues. The method was immunoSEQ multiplex PCR; TCRdb's version includes in-frame clones alone and lacks a portion of them. The sample consists of about 81,000 clones, roughly 86% of them appearing once. This sample stems from a study of blood T cell repertoires in COVID-19. For the study at large: Samples representing acute and convalescent COVID-19 were sourced from the United States, Italy and Spain.

Specimen: peripheral blood. The V gene is TRBV11-1, the J gene TRBJ2-7; TRBD2 matches 8 bases. This TCR was sampled from a human donor in a cohort sampled during active COVID-19. The CDR3, as DNA: TGTGCCAGCAGCCAGCGGGGGCCCTACGAGCAGTACTTC. This codes for CASSQRGPYEQYF.